This TCR beta chain stems from a study of CD8 T cells in ankylosing spondylitis. Study outcomes and limitations: The clones that were linked to disease were reported to be significantly enriched in matched synovial fluid samples from ankylosing spondylitis patients. A TCR beta motif of roughly 8 highly homologous variants seemed to mark ankylosing spondylitis blood.

TCRdb reprocessed the 5' RACE reads with MiXCR, giving one entry per CDR3 protein. The profile shows some 840,000 distinct CDR3 sequences, 10% to 15% of them singletons. V was trimmed by 2 bases and J by 7 bases, leaving 11 bases between them. The germline gives CDR1 SGHTA, CDR2 FQGNSA. The CDR3 extends over 13 amino acids. A note on this clonotype: Its antigen is still unknown.

Sequenced material: blood, either unsorted or a sorted T cell fraction (not recorded which). The receptor was isolated from a male donor with ankylosing spondylitis. The V and J genes are TRBV7-2 and TRBJ1-1; a weak D match, TRBD1 (6 bases). The CDR3 bases are TGTGCCAGCAGCTTAAGCCGGGACATTGAAGCTTTCTTT. Its translation is CASSLSRDIEAFF.